The clone carrying this T cell receptor beta chain was counted only a few times. Its antigen is not known. This sample was taken from a study of identical twins. Study results and caveats: Conclusions rested on cross-sectional statistics rather than following the same donors.

TCRdb re-called the 5' RACE reads with MiXCR, one entry per CDR3 protein. The data show 400,000 to 550,000 distinct CDR3 sequences, with less than 25% seen just once and about 0.93% held by the top ten. The sample was also reused in another study, on T cells expressing NK-cell markers. As reported in that work: Specificity for HCMV among expanded NKG2C+ T cell clones was not established.

This TCR came from a woman under 30 in good health. The specimen was CD4+ T cells sorted from blood.

The CDR3 nucleotides read TGCGCCAGCAGCCCGGGACAGTTTAATCAGCCCCAGCATTTT. Residues: CASSPGQFNQPQHF. This chain uses TRBV5-1 with TRBJ1-5, with TRBD1 identical over 7 bases. Germline values: CDR1 SGHRS, CDR2 YFSETQ. This CDR3 has 14 residues. V shed 4 bases and J 4 bases; nucleotides not matched to a gene: 5. Full variable domain (outside the CDR3, taken from reference TRBV5-1 and TRBJ1-5): KAGVTQTPRYLIKTRGQQVTLSCSPISGHRSVSWYQQTPGQGLQFLFEYFSETQRNKGNFPGRFSGRQFSNSRSEMNVSTLELGDSALYLCASSPGQFNQPQHFGDGTRLSIL.